This note documents a single TCR beta chain sequence. Other DNA variants within this sample encode the same CDR3. Positive magnetic bead selection, which isolated the CD4+ and CD8+ cells, was followed by a flow cytometry check of purity. TCRdb's copy holds only in-frame clones and misses some; the assay was immunoSEQ multiplex PCR. The sample carries more than 35,000 clones, under 90% recorded once. The sample originates from a study of somatic mutations in cytotoxic T cells in rheumatoid arthritis. This CDR3 has 13 amino acids. The V gene lost 0 bases and the J gene lost 3 bases, with 6 bases spanning the gap. The germline V gene encodes CDR1 WSHSY and CDR2 SAAADI.

The V call is TRBV10-2, the J call TRBJ2-7; D remains unclear. The sequencing sample was made of CD8+ T cells sorted from blood. The source is a middle-aged man in good health. The CDR3 DNA reads TGCGCCAGCAGTGAGTCGCGAGACTACGAGCAGTACTTC. Encoded protein: CASSESRDYEQYF.